The clone carrying this T cell receptor beta chain was counted ten times or more. These data are taken from a study of T cells after posttransplantation cyclophosphamide. Germline lookup yields CDR1 SGHDN and CDR2 FVKESK. Trimming stripped 2 bases from V and 2 bases from J, with 9 bases between. The length of the CDR3 is 14 residues. Clones were read by immunoSEQ multiplex PCR, and TCRdb kept only the in-frame ones, dropping some. Recorded here are 44,000 or so clones, none singletons. The clonotype was recovered from a man in his forties in good health, CMV-negative, and a related stem cell transplant donor. Sequencing was done on a sample of PBMCs. The chain couples TRBV14 to TRBJ2-5, with a possible D match to TRBD2 (6 bases). The chain's CDR3 is CASSQRGGQETQYF. The DNA of the CDR3 is TGTGCCAGCAGCCAAAGGGGAGGTCAAGAGACCCAGTACTTC.